Detailed here is one TCR beta chain. Its antigen is currently not known. Per-nucleotide qualities are absent, and no much larger clonotype sits a single base away. TCRbeta CDR3 regions were amplified from genomic DNA by means of the immunoSEQ Assay, a bias-controlled multiplex PCR. The original pipeline was this. Within the assay, amplification of reference gene primers was used to estimate how many nucleated cells each sample contained. To quantify the absolute abundance of each unique TCRbeta CDR3 rearrangement, sequence reads were collapsed and filtered. For each sample, productive Simpson clonality was calculated as the square root of Simpson's diversity index over productive rearrangements. TCRdb's version of the immuneACCESS table is confined to in-frame rearrangements and falls short of the full clone set. An unresolved V gene accounts for under half of the shortfall where checked; the remainder is of unknown origin. V and J calls and clone size are given by that table; D and trimming were obtained from the DNA. The sample includes 380,000 or so clones, with 80% to 90% observed a single time. The ten largest clonotypes hold 1% to 1.5% of the sample.

The source of the sample is a study of blood T cell repertoires in COVID-19 (TCRdb year 2020). With respect to the entire study: The collaborator samples originated in the United States, Italy and Spain and spanned the acute and convalescent phases of COVID-19. The prospective study material was composed of cDNA or gDNA derived from T cells, B-cell-depleted T cells, or PBMCs. Subjects who had been exposed to COVID-19, were actively infected with it, or had recovered from it provided the deeply sampled blood TCRbeta repertoires that made up the dataset. The repertoires were made available in a free public database intended to serve as a resource for research on the immune response to SARS-CoV-2. The samples were drawn from the first 160 participants of the ongoing ImmuneRACE study and from over 950 subjects provided by 6 global collaborators. Sample metadata almost always included a de-identified subject ID, COVID-19 status, age in years and sex. HLA class I and class II types, where available, came from metadata supplied by the sample provider rather than from assay-based typing.

From the germline V gene, CDR1 is MGHDK and CDR2 is SYGVNS. Reading from cysteine to phenylalanine, the CDR3 counts 15 amino acids. CDR3 DNA only is kept here, 45 bases in frame from base 1. The trim is 2 bases for V and 1 base for J, with a gap of 11 bases between the germline ends. Findings and caveats that apply to the study as a whole: Clinical and demographic metadata were provided uncurated, with the amount varying by source and participant.

Participants in the prospective study were enrolled through a virtual design, were aged roughly 18 to 100 years, and lived in roughly 24 United States geographic areas. In the prospective study, participants were assigned to cohorts based on the clinical history participants reported in a screening survey and a study questionnaire. Recovered participants in ImmuneRACE Cohort 3 were defined by two consecutive negative NP/OP PCR tests, clearance by a healthcare professional, or resolution of symptoms. In the prospective study, mobile phlebotomists collected whole blood, serum and a nasopharyngeal or oropharyngeal swab from each participant. Participants in the prospective study had the option to provide additional blood draws and questionnaires over a roughly 2-month period. Before DNA extraction, blood samples from the prospective study were shipped at room temperature or frozen.

Specimen: PBMCs or T cells enriched from blood (not recorded which). Rearrangement joined TRBV25-1 to TRBJ2-5; confidence is insufficient to name the D gene. The sequence was obtained from a man aged 25-40 years who had recovered from COVID-19. The DNA reads as follows: TGTGCCAGCAGTGAAACCCTACAGACCCAAGAGACCCAGTACTTC. It specifies CASSETLQTQETQYF.